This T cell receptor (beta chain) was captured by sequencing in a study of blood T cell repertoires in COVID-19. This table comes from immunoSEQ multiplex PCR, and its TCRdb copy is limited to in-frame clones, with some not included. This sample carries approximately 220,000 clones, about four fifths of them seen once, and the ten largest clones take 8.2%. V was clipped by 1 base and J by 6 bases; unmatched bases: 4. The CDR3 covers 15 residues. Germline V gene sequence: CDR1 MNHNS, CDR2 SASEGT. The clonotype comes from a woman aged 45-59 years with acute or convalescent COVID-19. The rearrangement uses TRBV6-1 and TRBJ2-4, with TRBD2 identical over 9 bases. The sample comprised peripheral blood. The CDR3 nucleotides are TGTGCCAGCAGTGAAGAGGCTAGCGGGACAAACATTCAGTACTTC. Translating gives CASSEEASGTNIQYF.